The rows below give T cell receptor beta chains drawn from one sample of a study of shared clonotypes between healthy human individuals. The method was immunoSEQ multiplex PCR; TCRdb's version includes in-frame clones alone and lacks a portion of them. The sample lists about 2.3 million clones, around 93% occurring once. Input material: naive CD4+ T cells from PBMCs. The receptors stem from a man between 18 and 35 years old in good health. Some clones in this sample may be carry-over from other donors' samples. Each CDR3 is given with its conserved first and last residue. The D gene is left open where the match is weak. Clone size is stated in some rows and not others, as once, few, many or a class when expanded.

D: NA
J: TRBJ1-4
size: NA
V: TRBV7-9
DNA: TGTGCCAGCAGCTCCGGACAGACAACTAATGAAAAACTGTTTTTT
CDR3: CASSSGQTTNEKLFF

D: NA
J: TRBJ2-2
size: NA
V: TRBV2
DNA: TGTGCCAGCAGTGAAGGATCCCCCGGGGAGCTGTTTTTT
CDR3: CASSEGSPGELFF

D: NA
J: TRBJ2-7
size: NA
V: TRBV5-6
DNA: TGTGCCAGCAGCCACTCAATGCTTGTCTCCGAGCAGTACTTC
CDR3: CASSHSMLVSEQYF

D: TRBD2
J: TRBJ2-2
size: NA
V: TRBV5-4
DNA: TGTGCCAGCAGCTTTTCTAGCGGGAGTGAGGGGGAGCTGTTTTTT
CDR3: CASSFSSGSEGELFF

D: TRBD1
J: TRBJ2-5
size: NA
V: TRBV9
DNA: TGTGCCAGCAGCCCGGGACAGTCCCAAGAGACCCAGTACTTC
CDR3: CASSPGQSQETQYF

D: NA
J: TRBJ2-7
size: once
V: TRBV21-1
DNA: TGTGCCAGCAGCAAAGGTGGTCTAGCCCCCTACGAGCAGTACTTC
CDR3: CASSKGGLAPYEQYF

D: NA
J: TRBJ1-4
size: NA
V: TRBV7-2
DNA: TGTGCCAGCAGCGCAGAACAGGGTTGGAGTGAAAAACTGTTTTTT
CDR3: CASSAEQGWSEKLFF

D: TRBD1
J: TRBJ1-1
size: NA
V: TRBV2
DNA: TGTGCCAGCAGTGAAGATAGGAGACAGGGCCGAGCTTTCTTT
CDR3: CASSEDRRQGRAFF

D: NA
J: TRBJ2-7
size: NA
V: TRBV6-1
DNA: TGTGCCAGCAGTGAAGCGGGGTGGGGATACGAGCAGTACTTC
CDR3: CASSEAGWGYEQYF

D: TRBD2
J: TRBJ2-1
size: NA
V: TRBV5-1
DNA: TGCGCCAGCAGCCGCCTAGCGGGAGCTTACAATGAGCAGTTCTTC
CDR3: CASSRLAGAYNEQFF

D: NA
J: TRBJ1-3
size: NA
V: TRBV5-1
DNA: TGCGCCAGCAGCTTGTTGAGCAGCTCTGGAAACACCATATATTTT
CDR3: CASSLLSSSGNTIYF

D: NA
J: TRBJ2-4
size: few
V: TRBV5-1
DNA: TGCGCCAGCAGCTTCGCCCCCCGGGGAGCCAAAAACATTCAGTACTTC
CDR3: CASSFAPRGAKNIQYF